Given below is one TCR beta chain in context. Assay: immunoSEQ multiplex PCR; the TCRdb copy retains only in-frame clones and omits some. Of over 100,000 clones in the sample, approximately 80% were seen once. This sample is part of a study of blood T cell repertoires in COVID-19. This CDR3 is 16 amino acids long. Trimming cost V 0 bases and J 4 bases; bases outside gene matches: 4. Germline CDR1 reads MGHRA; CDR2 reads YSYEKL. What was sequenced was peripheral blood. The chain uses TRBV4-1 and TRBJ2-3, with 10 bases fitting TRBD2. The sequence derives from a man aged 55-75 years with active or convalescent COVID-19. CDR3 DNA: TGCGCCAGCAGCCAAGATCCTAGCGGGGGTGCAGATACGCAGTATTTT. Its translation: CASSQDPSGGADTQYF.